This paragraph covers one T cell receptor (beta chain) sequence. The antigen is undetermined. The data are from a study of cytomegalovirus exposure and HLA in healthy donors. Background on the study: Earlier work reported around 110 million unique TCR beta sequences from 150 million to 200 million T cells. Findings and limits, study-wide: Near-uniform donor sequencing depth was presumed by presence/absence analyses. The study labeled about 160 TCR beta chains cytomegalovirus-associated.

PCR primers comprised 60 Vbeta and 13 Jbeta primers. The protocol was immunoSEQ multiplex PCR, while the TCRdb copy is restricted to in-frame clones and leaves out a portion. The sample lists roughly 100,000 clones; 73% were seen once. This CDR3 has 14 residues. V lost 7 bases and J lost 8, with 20 bases in between. Germline CDR1 is MNHNY and CDR2 is SVGAGI (reference sequence). J is TRBJ1-1 and V is TRBV6-6; no firm D call. The sample consisted of PBMCs. This clonotype was sampled from a man aged 35-49 years in good health and CMV-seronegative. The DNA of the CDR3 is TGTGCCAGCATCCCCCCGCCCCCTCGAGAGGAAGCTTTCTTT. It specifies CASIPPPPREEAFF.